This T cell receptor beta chain appears in the sequencing data of a study of vaccination effects on CD4 cells after COVID-19. Study outcomes and limitations: Relatively few convalescent patients took part in the study, which had no early post-infection timepoints.

Produced via immunoSEQ multiplex PCR; TCRdb's table is partial and in-frame only. The data hold some 52,000 clones, with roughly three quarters observed a single time. The CDR3 contains 16 residues. Germline values: CDR1 SQVTM, CDR2 ANQGSEA. V was clipped by 6 bases and J by 2 bases, with 17 bases between them. Note on this clone: Its antigen is unidentified.

Sequencing was preceded by expansion of antigen-specific CD4+ T cells with viral peptide pools in the ViraFEST assay. Once cultured for about 9 days, the cells underwent separation to obtain CD4+ T cells. Vaccine recipients, nucleocapsid antibody negative, had no prior SARS-CoV-2 infection. The authors exchanged half the medium for IL-2 medium on days 3 and 7. The genes are TRBV29-1 and TRBJ2-6, with a possible D match to TRBD2 (7 bases). The specimen comprised CD4+ T cells from PBMCs cultured with HCoV-OC43 spike peptides, sampled before COVID-19 vaccination. Subset defined: HCoV-OC43 spike overlapping peptide pool stimulation. The source of this sequence is a human donor who received a COVID-19 vaccine. CDR3 DNA: TGCAGCGTAGGGGGGGTCGGGGGAGCTGGGGCCAACGTCCTGACTTTC. Translated, it gives CSVGGVGGAGANVLTF.